The rows below give T cell receptor beta chains drawn from one sample of a study of identifying expanded T cells in peripheral blood. Libraries were prepared by immunoSEQ multiplex PCR; TCRdb keeps only in-frame clonotypes and omits some of them. The sample has about 82,000 clones, roughly 89% seen once. The sequenced sample was blood. The receptors here all came from a person aged 18 to 75 in good health. Each CDR3 is given with its conserved first and last residue. The D gene is left open where the match is weak. For some rows the clone size is stated as once, few or many, or as a class when expanded; others skip it.

cdr3_aa: CASSEGGANVLTF
cdr3_nt: TGTGCCAGCAGTGAAGGTGGGGCCAACGTCCTGACTTTC
d_call: -
clone_size: -
j_call: TRBJ2-6
v_call: TRBV25-1

cdr3_aa: CASSPNRVSPLHF
cdr3_nt: TGTGCCAGCAGCCCTAACAGGGTCTCACCCCTCCACTTT
d_call: -
clone_size: few
j_call: TRBJ1-6
v_call: TRBV21-1

cdr3_aa: CASRGGGITDTQYF
cdr3_nt: TGTGCCAGCAGGGGAGGGGGGATCACAGATACGCAGTATTTT
d_call: -
clone_size: -
j_call: TRBJ2-3
v_call: TRBV25-1

cdr3_aa: CASSERRFDSELYF
cdr3_nt: TGTGCCAGCAGTGAAAGGAGGTTCGACAGTGAACTGTACTTC
d_call: -
clone_size: -
j_call: TRBJ2-5
v_call: TRBV2

cdr3_aa: CASGVGQPQHF
cdr3_nt: TGTGCCAGCGGAGTCGGTCAGCCCCAGCATTTT
d_call: -
clone_size: -
j_call: TRBJ1-5
v_call: TRBV2

cdr3_aa: CASSVASGDGDTQYF
cdr3_nt: TGTGCCAGCAGCGTAGCTAGCGGGGACGGGGATACGCAGTATTTT
d_call: TRBD2
clone_size: -
j_call: TRBJ2-3
v_call: TRBV9

cdr3_aa: CSVRLGTEAFF
cdr3_nt: TGCAGCGTCCGACTCGGGACTGAAGCTTTCTTT
d_call: -
clone_size: -
j_call: TRBJ1-1
v_call: TRBV29-1

cdr3_aa: CASSQDNSRAGFYGYTF
cdr3_nt: TGCGCCAGCAGCCAAGATAATTCTAGGGCAGGTTTTTATGGCTACACCTTC
d_call: -
clone_size: -
j_call: TRBJ1-2
v_call: TRBV4-1

cdr3_aa: CASTGDRRSLEQYF
cdr3_nt: TGTGCCAGCACCGGGGACAGACGGTCTTTGGAGCAGTACTTC
d_call: TRBD1
clone_size: -
j_call: TRBJ2-7
v_call: TRBV7-8

cdr3_aa: CASSVDARGEQYF
cdr3_nt: TGTGCCAGCAGCGTAGACGCCAGGGGCGAGCAGTACTTC
d_call: -
clone_size: -
j_call: TRBJ2-7
v_call: TRBV9

cdr3_aa: CASSLVPRYAHGYTF
cdr3_nt: TGTGCCAGCAGCTTAGTCCCGAGATATGCGCATGGCTACACCTTC
d_call: -
clone_size: once
j_call: TRBJ1-2
v_call: TRBV7-9

cdr3_aa: CASSFGDTQYF
cdr3_nt: TGTGCCAGCAGCTTCGGAGATACGCAGTATTTT
d_call: -
clone_size: -
j_call: TRBJ2-3
v_call: TRBV5-6

cdr3_aa: CASSRGGAVYNEQFF
cdr3_nt: TGTGCCAGCAGCAGAGGGGGGGCAGTTTACAATGAGCAGTTCTTC
d_call: -
clone_size: -
j_call: TRBJ2-1
v_call: TRBV7-9

cdr3_aa: CAISDGTGNEKLFF
cdr3_nt: TGTGCCATCAGTGACGGGACAGGGAACGAAAAACTGTTTTTT
d_call: TRBD1
clone_size: -
j_call: TRBJ1-4
v_call: TRBV10-3

cdr3_aa: CASSLGPGELVETQYF
cdr3_nt: TGTGCCAGCAGCTTAGGGCCAGGGGAATTAGTGGAGACCCAGTACTTC
d_call: -
clone_size: -
j_call: TRBJ2-5
v_call: TRBV7-3

cdr3_aa: CASSEGQSGNTIYF
cdr3_nt: TGTGCCAGCAGCGAGGGACAGAGTGGAAACACCATATATTTT
d_call: TRBD1
clone_size: -
j_call: TRBJ1-3
v_call: TRBV9

cdr3_aa: CASSQGSSGRSTDTQYF
cdr3_nt: TGCGCCAGCAGCCAAGGGAGTAGCGGGAGAAGCACAGATACGCAGTATTTT
d_call: TRBD2
clone_size: -
j_call: TRBJ2-3
v_call: TRBV4-1